This passage covers 6 T cell receptor beta chains from one sample sequenced in a study of lung T cells in sarcoidosis with Löfgren's syndrome. One entry per CDR3 protein results from TCRdb running MiXCR on the reads. This sample has about 19,000 distinct CDR3 sequences; around a fifth occur once, and the top ten carry under 0.9%. Sequenced material: CD4+ T cells from bronchoalveolar lavage. These receptors were collected from a human donor with sarcoidosis (Löfgren's syndrome or another form), or a control subject (not recorded which).

This clonotype was detected only once. The rearrangement joins TRBV2 to TRBJ2-3; 7 bases are shared with TRBD1. The CDR3 covers 14 residues. Germline V gene sequence: CDR1 SNHLY, CDR2 FYNNEI. V shed 5 bases and J 4 bases; nucleotides not matched to a gene: 6. The CDR3 is CASSLGQEADTQYF. As DNA, the CDR3 is TGTGCCAGCAGTCTCGGACAGGAGGCAGATACGCAGTATTTT.

The table lists this clonotype with a few counts. This could be a read error, since a much larger clone is one nucleotide away. CDR3 region: CATEGTSDGGKLFF. The CDR3 coding sequence is TGTGCCACCGAAGGGACTAGCGATGGCGGGAAGCTGTTTTTT. The J gene is TRBJ2-2, the V gene TRBV24-1; TRBD2 matches at 10 bases. The CDR3 has 14 amino acids. Germline V CDR1 and CDR2: KGHDR, SFDVKD.

This clonotype showed up just a few times. V gene TRBV2 combines with J gene TRBJ2-1, with 8 bases that match TRBD2. CDR3 length: 14 residues. The V and J ends lost 7 bases and 3 bases, in that order; junction bases with no gene match: 5. The germline V gene encodes CDR1 SNHLY and CDR2 FYNNEI. The CDR3 here is CASIRTSIYNEQFF. In nucleotides, the CDR3 is TGTGCCAGCATAAGGACTAGCATCTACAATGAGCAGTTCTTC.

This clonotype was counted at least ten times. CDR3 in amino acids: CASSQQGGNEQYF. CDR3 nucleotides: TGCGCCAGCAGCCAACAGGGTGGGAACGAGCAGTACTTC. The V call is TRBV4-3, the J call TRBJ2-7; D perhaps matches TRBD1 (5 bases). V gave up 2 bases and J gave up 5 bases, with 10 bases separating them. The CDR3 is 13 amino acids. Germline CDR1 LGHNA, CDR2 YSLEER.

The sample holds many counts of this clonotype. This chain uses TRBV6-1 with TRBJ1-5; no clear D gene. Germline V gene data show CDR1 as MNHNS and CDR2 as SASEGT. The CDR3 is 16 amino acids. V was cut by 5 bases and J by 0 bases, with 14 bases left in between. The CDR3 nucleotides are TGTGCCAGCAGTTATGCGGCAGCCTATAGCAATCAGCCCCAGCATTTT. Translating it yields CASSYAAAYSNQPQHF.

This clonotype was counted many times. The chain carries TRBV11-2 and TRBJ1-1, with 7 positions matching TRBD1. The germline V gene has CDR1 SGHAT and CDR2 FQNNGV. The CDR3 covers 15 residues. The V segment lost 5 bases and the J segment 0 bases; nucleotides outside the gene matches: 6. CDR3 protein: CASSIPRGLNTEAFF. CDR3 sequence (DNA): TGTGCCAGCAGCATTCCGAGGGGGCTGAACACTGAAGCTTTCTTT.